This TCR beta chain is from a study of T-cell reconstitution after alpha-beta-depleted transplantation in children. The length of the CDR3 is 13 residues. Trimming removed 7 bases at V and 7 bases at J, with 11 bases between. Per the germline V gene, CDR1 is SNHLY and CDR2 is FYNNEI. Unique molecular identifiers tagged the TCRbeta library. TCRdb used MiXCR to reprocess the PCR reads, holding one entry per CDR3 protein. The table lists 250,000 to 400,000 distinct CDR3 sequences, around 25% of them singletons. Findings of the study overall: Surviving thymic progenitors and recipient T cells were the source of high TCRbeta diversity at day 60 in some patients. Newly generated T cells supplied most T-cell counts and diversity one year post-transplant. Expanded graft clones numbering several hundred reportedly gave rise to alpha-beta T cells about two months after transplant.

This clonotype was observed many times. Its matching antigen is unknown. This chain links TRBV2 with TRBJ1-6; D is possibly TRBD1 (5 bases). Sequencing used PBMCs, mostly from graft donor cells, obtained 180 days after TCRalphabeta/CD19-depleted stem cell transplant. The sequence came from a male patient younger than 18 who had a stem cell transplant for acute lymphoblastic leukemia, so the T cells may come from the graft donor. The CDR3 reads CASKLGVNSPLHF. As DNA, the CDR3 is TGTGCCAGCAAACTAGGGGTGAATTCACCCCTCCACTTT.